Listed below are T cell receptor beta chains from one sample, sequenced in a study of blood T cells in healthy people across ages. TCRdb recomputed calls from the 5' RACE reads with MiXCR, one row per CDR3 protein. The data show about 1.4 million distinct CDR3 sequences, with almost 60% seen just once and over 5.5% held by the top ten. Sequenced material: blood. The receptor source for this set is a man between 18 and 29 years old in good health. Each CDR3 is given with its conserved first and last residue. Each record gives: J gene, D gene, V gene, clone size, CDR3 protein, CDR3 DNA. The D gene is left open where the match is weak. Part of the rows lack a size; the others show once, few, many or a class for expanded clones.

TRBJ2-3 TRBD2 TRBV12-3/TRBV12-4 - CASSLLLAGGPVKSDTQYF TGTGCCAGCAGTTTGCTACTAGCGGGAGGGCCGGTAAAATCAGATACGCAGTATTTT
TRBJ2-1 - TRBV9 once CASSVGVLALGEQFF TGTGCCAGCAGCGTAGGGGTACTAGCTCTCGGTGAGCAGTTCTTC
TRBJ2-5 - TRBV6-1 - CASREGWGFQETQYF TGTGCCAGCAGGGAGGGTTGGGGATTTCAAGAGACCCAGTACTTC
TRBJ1-6 - TRBV7-2 - CASSPGAGSSPLHF TGTGCCAGCAGCCCCGGGGCGGGGAGCTCACCCCTCCACTTT
TRBJ2-7 - TRBV6-5 once CASHRSIYEQYF TGTGCCAGCCACCGATCGATATACGAGCAGTACTTC
TRBJ2-3 TRBD2 TRBV11-3 few CASSLSGSQTDTQYF TGTGCCAGCAGCCTGAGCGGGAGTCAGACAGATACGCAGTATTTT
TRBJ2-5 TRBD2 TRBV7-9 - CASSRTSAAETQYF TGTGCCAGCAGTCGTACTAGCGCGGCGGAGACCCAGTACTTC
TRBJ2-1 - TRBV7-9 few CASSLAGAPNEQFF TGTGCCAGCAGCTTAGCGGGGGCTCCAAATGAGCAGTTCTTC
TRBJ1-1 - TRBV6-5 - CASGQDTEAFF TGTGCCAGCGGTCAGGACACTGAAGCTTTCTTT
TRBJ2-7 - TRBV14 - CASSQASWGSYEQYF TGTGCCAGCAGCCAAGCTAGCTGGGGGTCCTACGAGCAGTACTTC
TRBJ1-5 TRBD1 TRBV27 - CASSPRGSLTNQPQHF TGTGCCAGCAGTCCCAGGGGGTCGCTTACCAATCAGCCCCAGCATTTT
TRBJ1-2 TRBD1 TRBV2 - CASSETSTGVYGYTF TGTGCCAGCAGTGAAACCAGCACAGGGGTCTATGGCTACACCTTC
TRBJ2-3 TRBD2 TRBV11-2 few CASSPRTSGSSDTQYF TGTGCCAGCAGCCCTCGGACTAGCGGGAGTTCAGATACGCAGTATTTT
TRBJ2-5 - TRBV7-9 - CASRDRREETQYF TGTGCCAGCAGGGACAGGAGGGAAGAGACCCAGTACTTC
TRBJ2-7 TRBD1 TRBV7-6 - CASSSPFKDRVGEQYF TGTGCCAGCAGCTCACCTTTCAAGGACAGGGTGGGCGAGCAGTACTTC
TRBJ1-2 TRBD1 TRBV6-5 - CASSYQQTGARGYTF TGTGCCAGCAGTTACCAACAGACAGGGGCGCGGGGCTACACCTTC
TRBJ1-2 - TRBV7-9 - CATSLQGAYTLYGYTF TGTGCCACCAGCCTTCAAGGGGCTTATACCCTCTATGGCTACACCTTC
TRBJ2-4 - TRBV5-1 few CASSLPEGERNIQYF TGCGCCAGCAGCTTGCCGGAGGGGGAGAGGAACATTCAGTACTTC
TRBJ2-5 - TRBV4-1 few CASSQASPETQYF TGCGCCAGCAGCCAGGCTAGTCCAGAGACCCAGTACTTC
TRBJ2-2 - TRBV5-1 - CASSLDGDNTGELFF TGCGCCAGCAGCTTGGACGGAGATAACACCGGGGAGCTGTTTTTT
TRBJ2-7 - TRBV11-2 - CASSSNVYEQYF TGTGCCAGCAGCTCTAACGTATACGAGCAGTACTTC
TRBJ1-5 TRBD1 TRBV20-1 - CSARENRDRGGQPQHF TGCAGTGCTAGAGAAAACCGGGACAGGGGGGGACAGCCCCAGCATTTT
TRBJ1-5 - TRBV29-1 - CSVEEGDGQPQHF TGCAGCGTTGAAGAAGGGGATGGTCAGCCCCAGCATTTT
TRBJ1-1 - TRBV18 once CASSPPWGPRANTEAFF TGTGCCAGCTCACCACCGTGGGGCCCCCGGGCGAACACTGAAGCTTTCTTT
TRBJ1-6 TRBD1 TRBV4-3 - CASSQDVRGSSSPLHF TGCGCCAGCAGCCAAGATGTCAGGGGGTCCAGTTCACCCCTCCACTTT
TRBJ2-1 - TRBV2 - CASSEVKGGEQFF TGTGCCAGCAGTGAAGTGAAAGGCGGGGAGCAGTTCTTC
TRBJ2-1 - TRBV21-1 - CASSKVSDPRILSGSYNEQFF TGTGCCAGCAGCAAAGTTTCGGACCCACGAATTTTAAGTGGGTCCTACAATGAGCAGTTCTTC
TRBJ2-1 TRBD2 TRBV20-1 - CGATSGYNEQFF TGCGGTGCAACTAGCGGCTACAATGAGCAGTTCTTC
TRBJ1-2 - TRBV5-1 - CASSNQGPYIEGYTF TGCGCCAGCAGCAACCAGGGCCCCTATATAGAGGGCTACACCTTC
TRBJ1-2 - TRBV5-1 - CASSAFDNSGGYTF TGCGCCAGCAGCGCCTTTGACAACTCGGGTGGCTACACCTTC
TRBJ2-3 - TRBV20-1 - CSARKGRGSTDTQYF TGCAGTGCTAGGAAGGGACGGGGCAGCACAGATACGCAGTATTTT
TRBJ1-1 TRBD1 TRBV7-6 - CASSRTGPPFDTEAFF TGTGCCAGCAGCCGGACAGGGCCCCCCTTTGACACTGAAGCTTTCTTT
TRBJ1-1 - TRBV27 - CASSLSLAGKNTEAFF TGTGCCAGCAGTTTATCGTTAGCAGGGAAGAACACTGAAGCTTTCTTT
TRBJ2-7 - TRBV7-9 - CASSLVGTGINYEQYF TGTGCCAGCAGCTTAGTAGGAACAGGGATAAACTACGAGCAGTACTTC
TRBJ1-6 TRBD1 TRBV6-1 - CASSEGTGDNSPLHF TGTGCCAGCAGTGAAGGGACAGGCGATAATTCACCCCTCCACTTT
TRBJ2-5 TRBD1 TRBV11-2 - CASRRPGQGARETQYF TGTGCCAGCAGGAGACCGGGACAGGGGGCTAGAGAGACCCAGTACTTC
TRBJ2-3 - TRBV28 - CATPWGVNTQYF TGTGCCACTCCCTGGGGCGTCAATACGCAGTATTTT
TRBJ2-2 TRBD2 TRBV11-2 - CASSSPVTSGVTGGELFF TGTGCCAGCAGCTCACCGGTCACTAGCGGGGTTACCGGCGGGGAGCTGTTTTTT
TRBJ2-6 - TRBV4-1 few CASSQDSPSAPGANVLTF TGCGCCAGCAGCCAAGATAGCCCCTCGGCCCCGGGGGCCAACGTCCTGACTTTC
TRBJ1-2 - TRBV9 - CASSPAGNYYGYTF TGTGCCAGCAGCCCAGCCGGGAACTACTATGGCTACACCTTC
TRBJ2-4 - TRBV4-1 - CASSPIERAADILYF TGCGCCAGCAGTCCTATCGAACGGGCCGCGGACATTCTGTACTTC
TRBJ2-7 TRBD2 TRBV20-1 - CSASYSGLNEQYF TGCAGTGCTAGTTATAGCGGGCTGAACGAGCAGTACTTC
TRBJ2-3 - TRBV25-1 few CASSPIGGKLTDTQYF TGTGCCAGCAGCCCCATCGGGGGCAAACTCACAGATACGCAGTATTTT
TRBJ2-7 TRBD2 TRBV10-3 - CAISESAGGYEQYF TGTGCCATCAGTGAGTCGGCCGGGGGGTACGAGCAGTACTTC
TRBJ2-7 - TRBV7-2 - CASSLGVAVSYEQYF TGTGCCAGCAGCTTAGGGGTAGCGGTCTCCTACGAGCAGTACTTC
TRBJ2-3 - TRBV7-9 - CASSLARSGMNTDTQYF TGTGCCAGCAGCTTAGCGCGGTCAGGGATGAACACAGATACGCAGTATTTT
TRBJ1-6 - TRBV4-1 - CASNGPGVFGNSPLHF TGCGCCAGCAACGGTCCCGGAGTGTTTGGAAATTCACCCCTCCACTTT
TRBJ1-6 - TRBV25-1 - CASSEVMGPLHF TGTGCCAGCAGTGAAGTTATGGGGCCCCTCCACTTT
TRBJ2-7 - TRBV6-5 few CASSPSWTLTYEQYF TGTGCCAGCAGTCCATCCTGGACTCTCACCTACGAGCAGTACTTC
TRBJ2-7 - TRBV7-9 - CASSLTSTPYEQYF TGTGCCAGCAGCTTAACCAGTACCCCCTACGAGCAGTACTTC
TRBJ1-5 - TRBV20-1 - CSAPRILSGQPQHF TGCAGTGCCCCCCGGATTCTCTCGGGTCAGCCCCAGCATTTT
TRBJ2-3 - TRBV6-2/TRBV6-3 - CASSLQRGAADTQYF TGTGCCAGCTCTCTTCAACGCGGGGCGGCAGATACGCAGTATTTT
TRBJ2-1 - TRBV6-6 - CASSYSKDEQFF TGTGCCAGCAGTTACTCGAAGGATGAGCAGTTCTTC
TRBJ1-2 - TRBV6-2/TRBV6-3 once CASLGRGNYGYTF TGTGCCAGCCTCGGGCGGGGTAACTATGGCTACACCTTC